This TCR beta chain was sequenced during a study of blood T cell repertoires in COVID-19. Across the whole study: Whether acute or convalescent, the COVID-19 samples came from the United States, Italy and Spain. Sources were T cells, B-cell-depleted T cells, or PBMCs; the material itself was cDNA or gDNA.

Trimming removed 4 bases from V and 7 bases from J, with 27 bases in between. Germline V gene sequence: CDR1 SGDLS, CDR2 YYNGEE. CDR3 size: 18 residues. As processed by the authors: Reference gene primer amplification yielded estimated nucleated cell counts. Using immunoSEQ multiplex PCR, the repertoire was profiled, and TCRdb retains in-frame clones only, with some absent. V, J and clone size are those of that table, while D and trimming were read from the DNA. The sample has 450,000 to 500,000 clones; approximately 85% are singletons. The sequence derives from a human donor in a cohort sampled during active COVID-19. The material sequenced was peripheral blood. The chain combines TRBV9 with TRBJ2-1; weak D call: TRBD1 (6 bases). The CDR3 region is CASSPRPLQGKEGNEQFF. DNA for the CDR3: TGTGCCAGCAGCCCTCGTCCTCTACAGGGAAAAGAAGGGAATGAGCAGTTCTTC.